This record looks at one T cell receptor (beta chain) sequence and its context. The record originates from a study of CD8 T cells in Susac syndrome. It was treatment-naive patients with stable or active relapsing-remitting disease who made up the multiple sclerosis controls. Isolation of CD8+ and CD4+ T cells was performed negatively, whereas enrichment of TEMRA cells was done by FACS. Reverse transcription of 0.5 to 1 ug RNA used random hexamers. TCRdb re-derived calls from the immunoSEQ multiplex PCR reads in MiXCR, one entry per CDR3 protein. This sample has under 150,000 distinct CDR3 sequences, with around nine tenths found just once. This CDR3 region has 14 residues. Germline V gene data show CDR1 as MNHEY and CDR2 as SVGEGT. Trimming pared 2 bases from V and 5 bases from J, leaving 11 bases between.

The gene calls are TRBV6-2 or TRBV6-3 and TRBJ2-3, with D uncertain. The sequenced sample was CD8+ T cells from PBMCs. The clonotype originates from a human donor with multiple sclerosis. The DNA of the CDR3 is TGTGCCAGCAGTTACGGGCCGGGCAGAGATACGCAGTATTTT. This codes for CASSYGPGRDTQYF.